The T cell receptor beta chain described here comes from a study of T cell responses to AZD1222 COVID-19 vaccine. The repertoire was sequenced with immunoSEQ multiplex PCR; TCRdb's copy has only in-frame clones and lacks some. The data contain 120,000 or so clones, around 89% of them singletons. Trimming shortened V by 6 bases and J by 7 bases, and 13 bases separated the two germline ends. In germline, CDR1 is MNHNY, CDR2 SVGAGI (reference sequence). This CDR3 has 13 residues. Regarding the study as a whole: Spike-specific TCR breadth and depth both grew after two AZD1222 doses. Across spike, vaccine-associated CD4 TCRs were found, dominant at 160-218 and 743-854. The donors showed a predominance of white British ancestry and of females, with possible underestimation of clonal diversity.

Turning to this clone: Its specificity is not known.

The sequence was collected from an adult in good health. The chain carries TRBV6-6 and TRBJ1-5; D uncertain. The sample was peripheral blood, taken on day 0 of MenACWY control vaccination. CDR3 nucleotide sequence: TGTGCCAGCAGATATGTGGGTGAACAGCCCCAGCATTTT. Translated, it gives CASRYVGEQPQHF.